These T cell receptor beta chains were read from a single sample in a study of blood T cell repertoires in COVID-19. Sequencing used immunoSEQ multiplex PCR; TCRdb keeps in-frame clones, though not all of them. The sample has over 95,000 clones, less than 90% seen once. Sequencing was done on a sample of peripheral blood. Source of these receptors: a man between 70 and 80 years old with active or convalescent COVID-19. The CDR3 runs from the conserved cysteine through the conserved F or W. Fields, in order: J gene, D gene, clone size, V gene, CDR3 protein, CDR3 DNA. The D gene is left open where the match is weak. Size is stated for part of the rows, as once, few or many counts, or as a class when the clone is expanded.

TRBJ2-2,NA,NA,TRBV7-9,CASSLVSGVTGELFF,TGTGCCAGCAGCTTAGTTTCAGGGGTCACCGGGGAGCTGTTTTTT
TRBJ1-1,TRBD1,NA,TRBV3-1/TRBV3-2,CASSQGQGETEAFF,TGTGCCAGCAGCCAAGGACAGGGCGAGACTGAAGCTTTCTTT
TRBJ1-1,TRBD1,once,TRBV6-5,CASTLDRMNTEAFF,TGTGCCAGCACCCTGGACAGGATGAACACTGAAGCTTTCTTT
TRBJ1-5,TRBD1,few,TRBV7-9,CASSLGQAGQPQHF,TGTGCCAGCAGCCTCGGACAGGCCGGTCAGCCCCAGCATTTT
TRBJ1-2,TRBD1,NA,TRBV27,CASRSTGAGYGYTF,TGTGCCAGCAGATCGACAGGGGCGGGGTATGGCTACACCTTC
TRBJ2-1,NA,NA,TRBV30,CAWSWGRSARYNEQFF,TGTGCCTGGAGTTGGGGCCGCTCGGCTCGCTACAATGAGCAGTTCTTC
TRBJ2-5,TRBD2,once,TRBV5-1,CASSWGLAGAYDF,TGCGCCAGCAGCTGGGGACTAGCGGGGGCGTACGACTTC
TRBJ2-7,NA,NA,TRBV7-9,CASSLALAEQYF,TGTGCCAGCAGCTTAGCGCTAGCAGAGCAGTACTTC
TRBJ1-2,TRBD1,NA,TRBV28,CASSGGQGFFSNRYTF,TGTGCCAGCAGCGGGGGACAGGGGTTTTTTAGTAATCGCTACACCTTC
TRBJ2-1,TRBD1,NA,TRBV18,CASSRDRGLYEQFF,TGTGCCAGCTCACGGGACAGGGGGCTGTATGAGCAGTTCTTC
TRBJ2-2,NA,NA,TRBV6-2/TRBV6-3,CASSYRGPAGTGELFF,TGTGCCAGCAGTTACCGGGGCCCCGCGGGGACCGGGGAGCTGTTTTTT
TRBJ2-3,TRBD2,NA,TRBV7-2,CASSLQGTSGGSDTQYF,TGTGCCAGCAGCTTACAGGGGACTAGCGGGGGTTCAGATACGCAGTATTTT
TRBJ2-3,NA,NA,TRBV7-3,CASLSTDTQYF,TGTGCCAGCCTATCCACAGATACGCAGTATTTT
TRBJ2-2,TRBD2,NA,TRBV7-2,CASSVPFAAGVTGELFF,TGTGCCAGCAGCGTCCCATTCGCGGCGGGGGTCACCGGGGAGCTGTTTTTT
TRBJ1-2,NA,NA,TRBV10-1,CASRIVWYWEHYGYTF,TGCGCCAGCAGGATCGTTTGGTATTGGGAGCACTATGGCTACACCTTC
TRBJ1-4,NA,NA,TRBV9,CASSVEGGFNEKLFF,TGTGCCAGCAGCGTAGAGGGCGGGTTTAATGAAAAACTGTTTTTT
TRBJ2-7,NA,NA,TRBV18,CASSEAAGSSYEQYF,TGTGCCAGCTCAGAAGCCGCCGGGAGCTCCTACGAGCAGTACTTC
TRBJ2-1,NA,NA,TRBV10-2,CASSQGARGNEQFF,TGCGCCAGCTCTCAGGGGGCGCGGGGGAATGAGCAGTTCTTC
TRBJ2-3,NA,NA,TRBV11-2,CASSLAGTDTQYF,TGTGCCAGCAGCTTAGCTGGCACAGATACGCAGTATTTT
TRBJ1-4,TRBD1,NA,TRBV5-5,CASSFRDSLEKLFF,TGTGCCAGCAGCTTCCGGGACAGCCTTGAAAAACTGTTTTTT
TRBJ2-5,NA,once,TRBV30,CAWSVESRGTQYF,TGTGCCTGGAGTGTAGAGTCTCGGGGGACCCAGTACTTC
TRBJ2-6,TRBD1,NA,TRBV5-1,CASSTTGTGTSGANVLTF,TGCGCCAGCAGCACTACCGGGACAGGGACCTCTGGGGCCAACGTCCTGACTTTC
TRBJ1-6,NA,NA,TRBV30,CAWRGQGNSPLHF,TGTGCCTGGAGAGGTCAGGGTAATTCACCCCTCCACTTT
TRBJ1-2,NA,NA,TRBV28,CASSLQNYGYTF,TGTGCCAGCAGTTTACAGAACTATGGCTACACCTTC
TRBJ2-3,TRBD2,NA,TRBV12-5,CASGLGTSPDTQYF,TGTGCTAGTGGCCTGGGGACTAGCCCAGATACGCAGTATTTT
TRBJ1-2,TRBD1,once,TRBV4-2,CASSQARTGTGNLYGYTF,TGTGCCAGCAGCCAAGCGAGGACCGGGACAGGGAATTTGTATGGCTACACCTTC
TRBJ2-1,NA,NA,TRBV30,CAWSRAVAYNEQFF,TGTGCCTGGAGTCGAGCTGTAGCATACAATGAGCAGTTCTTC
TRBJ2-1,TRBD1,NA,TRBV5-1,CASSTGTGTYNEQFF,TGCGCCAGCAGCACCGGGACAGGGACCTACAATGAGCAGTTCTTC
TRBJ1-2,NA,NA,TRBV19,CASSMDLEGYTF,TGTGCCAGTAGTATGGACTTGGAGGGCTACACCTTC
TRBJ2-2,TRBD1,NA,TRBV9,CASSVVEGRGRGELFF,TGTGCCAGCAGCGTAGTCGAGGGCAGGGGGCGTGGGGAGCTGTTTTTT
TRBJ2-1,TRBD2,NA,TRBV27,CASSPVAGLRDNEQFF,TGTGCCAGCAGCCCCGTAGCGGGGCTTAGGGACAATGAGCAGTTCTTC
TRBJ2-7,TRBD1,once,TRBV6-4,CASSDAGDRGRDEQYF,TGTGCCAGCAGTGACGCCGGCGACAGGGGAAGGGACGAGCAGTACTTC
TRBJ2-1,TRBD2,once,TRBV6-5,CASTGHSGGAHEQFF,TGTGCCAGCACCGGACATAGCGGGGGGGCTCATGAGCAGTTCTTC
TRBJ1-5,NA,NA,TRBV27,CASSQGVNQPQHF,TGTGCCAGCAGTCAAGGGGTTAATCAGCCCCAGCATTTT
TRBJ2-3,TRBD2,NA,TRBV28,CASRIGLAATDTQYF,TGTGCCAGCCGGATTGGACTAGCGGCCACAGATACGCAGTATTTT
TRBJ1-5,NA,NA,TRBV10-3,CAISREVMNQPQHF,TGTGCCATCAGTCGAGAAGTAATGAATCAGCCCCAGCATTTT
TRBJ1-2,TRBD1,NA,TRBV28,CASRTGTGGAYGYTF,TGTGCCAGCAGAACAGGGACAGGGGGGGCCTATGGCTACACCTTC
TRBJ2-3,TRBD2,NA,TRBV15,CATSLRLAGSTDTQYF,TGTGCCACCAGTTTGCGACTAGCGGGAAGCACAGATACGCAGTATTTT
TRBJ1-5,NA,NA,TRBV4-1,CASSQEGANEPQHF,TGCGCCAGCAGCCAAGAGGGGGCGAATGAGCCCCAGCATTTT
TRBJ1-1,TRBD1,NA,TRBV28,CASSLPQGVRAFF,TGTGCCAGCAGTCTACCACAGGGGGTTAGGGCTTTCTTT
TRBJ1-1,NA,NA,TRBV28,CASTPRGKPVRPEAFF,TGTGCCAGCACCCCACGAGGGAAGCCGGTGCGGCCTGAAGCTTTCTTT
TRBJ1-4,TRBD1,NA,TRBV6-6,CASSRRDRIYEKLFF,TGTGCCAGCAGTCGACGGGACAGAATCTATGAAAAACTGTTTTTT
TRBJ1-1,NA,NA,TRBV2,CASSEVAAEAFF,TGTGCCAGCAGTGAAGTGGCAGCTGAAGCTTTCTTT
TRBJ2-5,TRBD1,NA,TRBV11-3,CASSLGLRDREQETQYF,TGTGCCAGCAGCTTGGGACTCCGGGACAGGGAGCAAGAGACCCAGTACTTC
TRBJ2-3,NA,once,TRBV11-2,CASSFRMITRGSDTQYF,TGTGCCAGCAGCTTCCGGATGATTACAAGGGGATCAGATACGCAGTATTTT
TRBJ1-1,NA,NA,TRBV3-1/TRBV3-2,CASSQGLPGQSYTEAFF,TGTGCCAGCAGCCAAGGGCTCCCAGGCCAGAGCTACACTGAAGCTTTCTTT
TRBJ1-2,TRBD1,NA,TRBV19,CASSIRQGDGYTF,TGTGCCAGTAGTATCCGACAGGGGGATGGCTACACCTTC
TRBJ2-5,TRBD2,NA,TRBV2,CASRASGTPAETQYF,TGTGCCAGCAGGGCTAGCGGCACTCCTGCAGAGACCCAGTACTTC
TRBJ1-2,NA,once,TRBV29-1,CSVEGSRVGGYTF,TGCAGCGTTGAAGGGAGCAGGGTAGGTGGCTACACCTTC
TRBJ2-3,TRBD2,NA,TRBV5-5,CASSLGLAGGPDTQYF,TGTGCCAGCAGCTTGGGACTAGCGGGGGGGCCAGATACGCAGTATTTT
TRBJ2-7,TRBD1,NA,TRBV2,CASSEAGAGGYEQYF,TGTGCCAGCAGTGAAGCTGGGGCAGGGGGCTACGAGCAGTACTTC
TRBJ1-5,TRBD1,NA,TRBV3-1/TRBV3-2,CASSSGTGWQPQHF,TGTGCCAGCAGCTCCGGGACAGGGTGGCAGCCCCAGCATTTT
TRBJ2-3,NA,few,TRBV3-1/TRBV3-2,CASSQGLTDTQYF,TGTGCCAGCAGCCAAGGACTTACAGATACGCAGTATTTT
TRBJ2-3,NA,NA,TRBV7-2,CASSFRNSLTDTQYF,TGTGCCAGCAGCTTTCGGAACAGCCTCACAGATACGCAGTATTTT
TRBJ2-3,NA,NA,TRBV5-1,CASSLGGGGTDTQYF,TGCGCCAGCAGCTTGGGGGGCGGGGGCACAGATACGCAGTATTTT
TRBJ2-5,NA,NA,TRBV5-1,CASSPREGGETQYF,TGCGCCAGCAGCCCCCGTGAGGGTGGGGAGACCCAGTACTTC
TRBJ1-3,NA,NA,TRBV5-5,CASSGTGRNTIYF,TGTGCCAGCAGCGGGACTGGGAGAAACACCATATATTTT
TRBJ1-5,TRBD1,NA,TRBV2,CASRQQGAASNQPQHF,TGTGCCAGCAGGCAACAGGGGGCGGCTAGCAATCAGCCCCAGCATTTT